This T cell receptor (beta chain) was recovered during a study of blood T cell repertoires in COVID-19. Background on the study: Researchers got acute and convalescent COVID-19 samples from the United States, Italy and Spain. In each case, the material was cDNA or gDNA derived from T cells, B-cell-depleted T cells, or PBMCs.

The length of the CDR3 is 15 residues. The V gene's germline CDR1 is LGHNA and CDR2 YNFKEQ. V was pared by 0 bases and J by 8 bases, with 3 bases of the junction left unmatched. In the source study's methods: From reference gene primer amplification, estimates of nucleated cell counts were derived. The assay was immunoSEQ multiplex PCR, and TCRdb's table has in-frame clones only and misses some. From that table come the V and J calls and clone size; the DNA was used to work out D and trimming. The sample has some 200,000 clones; 70% to 90% are singletons. The TCR comes from a man in his sixties with active or convalescent COVID-19. The chain couples TRBV4-2 to TRBJ2-1, with 11 positions matching TRBD2. Sequenced input: peripheral blood. CDR3 sequence: CASSQEVAGGDEQFF. The CDR3 DNA reads TGTGCCAGCAGCCAAGAAGTAGCGGGGGGGGATGAGCAGTTCTTC.